This T cell receptor beta chain was documented in a study of T-cell memory formation after mild COVID-19. TCRdb used MiXCR to reprocess the 5' RACE reads, holding one entry per CDR3 protein. The data contain 400,000 to 500,000 distinct CDR3 sequences, over 15% of them singletons. V lost 2 bases to trimming and J lost 5 bases, with 11 bases between them. This CDR3 comprises 14 residues. In germline, CDR1 is SGHRS, CDR2 YFSETQ. This sequence joins TRBV5-1 and TRBJ2-1, with D unresolved. The source material was PBMCs or a T cell subset sorted from them (not recorded which). The source is a man between 18 and 29 years old who had mild COVID-19 (a few samples of this study predate the infection). Cell type and time point are not known. CDR3 amino acids: CASSFMFSHNEQFF. In DNA, the CDR3 is TGCGCCAGCAGCTTCATGTTCTCTCACAATGAGCAGTTCTTC.